Presented here are 27 T cell receptor beta chains from one specimen sequenced in a study of cytomegalovirus exposure and HLA in healthy donors. Sequencing used immunoSEQ multiplex PCR; TCRdb keeps in-frame clones, though not all of them. The sample gives about 120,000 clones, over 85% of which show up once; over 1.5% is in the top ten. Sequencing was carried out using PBMCs. All receptors derive from a woman in her late teens or twenties in good health and CMV-seronegative.

The chain carries TRBV9 and TRBJ2-1; 9 bases fit TRBD1. CDR1 and CDR2 (germline): SGDLS, YYNGEE. V was pared by 4 bases and J by 4 bases, with 24 bases of the junction left unmatched. This CDR3 has 21 residues. This chain's CDR3 is CASSTPGPGQGSYGPYNEQFF. DNA for the CDR3: TGTGCCAGCAGCACCCCCGGACCGGGACAGGGATCTTACGGGCCGTACAATGAGCAGTTCTTC.

The V and J genes are TRBV5-1 and TRBJ2-1; 8 bases map to TRBD1. V gave up 1 base and J gave up 7 bases; unmatched junction bases: 7. The CDR3 length is 15 residues. In germline, CDR1 is SGHRS, CDR2 YFSETQ. The CDR3 DNA reads as TGCGCCAGCAGCTTGCGACAGGGGCTGGCTAATGAGCAGTTCTTC. It encodes CASSLRQGLANEQFF.

The sample holds a few counts of this clone. The chain recombines TRBV11-2 with TRBJ1-2; 7 positions match TRBD1. Trimming took 0 bases from V and 4 from J; bases not matched to a gene: 2. The CDR3 is 14 amino acids. The V gene's germline CDR1 is SGHAT and CDR2 FQNNGV. CDR3 sequence reads: CASSLDRTGYGYTF. CDR3 in DNA: TGTGCCAGCAGCTTAGATAGGACAGGCTATGGCTACACCTTC.

The chain links TRBV18 to TRBJ2-5; TRBD2 agrees at 7 bases. The V and J ends lost 3 bases and 1 base, in that order; junction bases with no gene match: 8. There are 16 residues in the CDR3. Germline-derived CDR1 and CDR2 are KGHSH and LQKENI. This CDR3 is CASSPPFPSGQETQYF. The CDR3, as DNA: TGTGCCAGCTCACCGCCGTTTCCTAGCGGCCAAGAGACCCAGTACTTC.

The CDR3 coding sequence is TGTGCCAGCAGCGTCCTAGCGGGGGGGGCCTACAATGAGCAGTTCTTC. It is translated as CASSVLAGGAYNEQFF. The chain couples TRBV9 to TRBJ2-1; 12 nucleotides match TRBD2. This CDR3 is 16 amino acids long. The V and J ends lost 2 bases and 2 bases, in that order; junction bases with no gene match: 2. Looked up from germline, CDR1 is SGDLS and CDR2 is YYNGEE.

CDR3 protein: CASSSGTGYQPQHF. CDR3 in DNA: TGTGCCAGCAGTTCCGGGACAGGGTATCAGCCCCAGCATTTT. V usage is TRBV28 and J usage is TRBJ1-5, with TRBD1 matching 9 bases. Trimming at V came to 4 bases and at J to 5 bases, leaving 3 bases not matched to a gene. Germline CDR1 is MDHEN and CDR2 is SYDVKM. The CDR3 extends over 14 amino acids. Together with reference TRBV28 and TRBJ1-5, the CDR3 gives the full variable domain: DVKVTQSSRYLVKRTGEKVFLECVQDMDHENMFWYRQDPGLGLRLIYFSYDVKMKEKGDIPEGYSVSREKKERFSLILESASTNQTSMYLCASSSGTGYQPQHFGDGTRLSIL.

The chain employs TRBV7-9 and TRBJ1-1, with 8 bases fitting TRBD1. CDR1 and CDR2 from the germline V gene are SEHNR and FQNEAQ (reference sequence). V was pared by 6 bases and J by 4 bases, with 10 bases of the junction left unmatched. There are 15 residues in the CDR3. The CDR3 is CASRNFTGGSTEAFF. The CDR3 DNA reads as TGTGCCAGCAGAAACTTTACAGGGGGAAGCACTGAAGCTTTCTTT.

CDR3 sequence: CASSSGLGYEQYF. CDR3 bases: TGTGCCAGCAGCTCGGGACTTGGCTACGAGCAGTACTTC. The chain is built from TRBV11-3 and TRBJ2-7; D possibly corresponds to TRBD2 (6 bases). The CDR3 runs to 13 residues. CDR1 is SGHNT, CDR2 YENEEA, per germline. Trimming cost V 4 bases and J 3 bases, with 10 bases left between them.

The chain employs TRBV30 and TRBJ2-1; 10 nucleotides match TRBD2. Per germline, CDR1 GTSNPN and CDR2 SVGIG (reference sequence). The V segment lost 1 base and the J segment 8 bases; nucleotides outside the gene matches: 8. The CDR3 covers 15 residues. The CDR3 coding sequence is TGTGCCTGGAGTGAGGGGGCTAGCGGGAGTGATGAGCAGTTCTTC. As protein: CAWSEGASGSDEQFF. The full variable domain, with the rest looked up from reference TRBV30 and TRBJ2-1, is SQTIHQWPATLVQPVGSPLSLECTVEGTSNPNLYWYRQAAGRGLQLLFYSVGIGQISSEVPQNLSASRPQDRQFILSSKKLLLSDSGFYLCAWSEGASGSDEQFFGPGTRLTVL.

The chain employs TRBV19 and TRBJ2-1; no clear D gene. This CDR3 region has 13 residues. V lost 3 bases, J lost 7 bases, and 10 bases lay in between. Germline values: CDR1 LNHDA, CDR2 SQIVND (reference sequence). CDR3 protein: CASSISQENEQFF. CDR3 in DNA: TGTGCCAGTAGTATCAGTCAGGAAAATGAGCAGTTCTTC.

The chain carries TRBV28 and TRBJ2-1, with D possibly TRBD2 on 6 matching bases. The germline V and J ends were trimmed by 0 bases and 8 bases, with 23 bases remaining between them. The germline V gene has CDR1 MDHEN and CDR2 SYDVKM. This CDR3 spans 18 amino acids. The CDR3 protein is CASSLCWRDHTPLDEQFF. CDR3 DNA sequence: TGTGCCAGCAGTTTATGTTGGAGGGACCATACTCCCTTGGATGAGCAGTTCTTC.

The V gene is TRBV6-1, the J gene TRBJ2-7; 7 bases agree with TRBD2. The V segment lost 4 bases and the J segment 1 base; nucleotides outside the gene matches: 1. The CDR3 length is 13 residues. The germline gives CDR1 MNHNS, CDR2 SASEGT. The CDR3 sequence: CASSGGGSYEQYF. As DNA, the CDR3 is TGTGCCAGCAGTGGGGGGGGGTCCTACGAGCAGTACTTC.

V and J are TRBV27 and TRBJ1-2; 9 bases line up with TRBD1. From germline, CDR1 is MNHEY and CDR2 SMNVEV (reference sequence). V dropped 6 bases and J dropped 2; count of bases not matched to a gene: 4. The CDR3 spans 14 residues. CDR3 sequence: CASRTGTGNYGYTF. CDR3 in DNA: TGTGCCAGCAGAACCGGGACAGGGAACTATGGCTACACCTTC.

The chain links TRBV7-2 to TRBJ1-5; 8 bases match TRBD1. Germline V CDR1 and CDR2: SGHTA, FQGNSA. The CDR3 spans 15 residues. V lost 5 bases and J lost 7; bases outside the gene matches: 10. This CDR3 is CASSPRTGKEQPQHF. The CDR3 region has the DNA TGTGCCAGCAGCCCAAGGACAGGGAAAGAGCAGCCCCAGCATTTT.

The chain joins TRBV5-1 to TRBJ1-6, with D unclear. From germline, CDR1 is SGHRS and CDR2 YFSETQ. V lost 4 bases and J 0 bases, leaving 14 bases between the germline ends. This CDR3 spans 17 amino acids. The CDR3 loop reads CASSDGAASSYNSPLHF. DNA for the CDR3: TGCGCCAGCAGCGATGGAGCGGCGAGCTCCTATAATTCACCCCTCCACTTT.

V usage is TRBV19 and J usage is TRBJ2-3, with a tentative D call TRBD1 (5 bases). The germline gives CDR1 LNHDA, CDR2 SQIVND (reference sequence). This CDR3 contains 13 residues. V shed 7 bases and J shed 3 bases, with 11 bases lying between them. Here the CDR3 reads CASTSRTTDTQYF. In DNA, the CDR3 is TGTGCCAGTACTTCTAGGACAACAGATACGCAGTATTTT. Full variable domain (remainder filled in from reference TRBV19 and TRBJ2-3): DGGITQSPKYLFRKEGQNVTLSCEQNLNHDAMYWYRQDPGQGLRLIYYSQIVNDFQKGDIAEGYSVSREKKESFPLTVTSAQKNPTAFYLCASTSRTTDTQYFGPGTRLTVL.

This chain connects TRBV14 to TRBJ2-1; the D gene is possibly TRBD2 (6 bases). The CDR3 has 15 amino acids. V lost 4 bases and J 4 bases, leaving 14 bases between the germline ends. Germline V gene lookup returns CDR1 SGHDN and CDR2 FVKESK. The CDR3: CASSPREWLYNEQFF. CDR3 nucleotides: TGTGCCAGCAGCCCTCGGGAGTGGCTGTACAATGAGCAGTTCTTC.

The chain recombines TRBV5-6 with TRBJ2-3, with a tentative D call TRBD2 (5 bases). Germline CDR1 reads SGHDT; CDR2 reads YYEEEE. The CDR3 covers 16 residues. Trimming took 4 bases from V and 0 from J, leaving 15 bases between them. The CDR3 loop is CASSPVGLSSTDTQYF. The CDR3 DNA reads TGTGCCAGCAGCCCCGTAGGACTTTCTAGCACAGATACGCAGTATTTT.

The chain carries TRBV28 and TRBJ1-1; D is perhaps TRBD1 (5 bases). The germline gives CDR1 MDHEN, CDR2 SYDVKM. There are 14 residues in the CDR3. V was shortened by 2 bases and J by 7 bases, with 14 bases between the two germline ends. The CDR3 is CASSLEAGRDEAFF. CDR3 in DNA: TGTGCCAGCAGTTTAGAGGCGGGGCGCGATGAAGCTTTCTTT.

The chain uses TRBV5-4 and TRBJ2-3; TRBD1 is a possible D gene (5 bases). The CDR3 has 15 residues. Trimming took off 4 bases at V and 4 bases at J, with 16 bases between the two ends. Per germline, CDR1 SGHNT and CDR2 YYREEE (reference sequence). CDR3 sequence reads: CASSRPGQGADTQYF. The CDR3 region has the DNA TGTGCCAGCAGCCGACCTGGTCAGGGCGCAGATACGCAGTATTTT.

This chain joins TRBV10-3 and TRBJ2-3, with TRBD1 identical over 9 bases. The V gene's germline CDR1 is ENHRY and CDR2 SYGVKD. The CDR3 spans 14 residues. V trimming: 4 bases; J trimming: 7 bases; junction bases outside the gene matches: 6. Here the CDR3 reads CAISGQGEANTQYF. In DNA, the CDR3 is TGTGCCATCAGTGGACAGGGGGAGGCAAATACGCAGTATTTT.

The chain uses TRBV4-3 and TRBJ1-1; TRBD1 is a possible D gene (5 bases). Trimming left V 4 bases short and J 6 bases short, with 15 bases between. CDR3 length: 14 residues. Per germline, CDR1 LGHNA and CDR2 YSLEER. This CDR3 is CASSPSGGNAEAFF. The CDR3 region has the DNA TGCGCCAGCAGCCCCAGCGGGGGAAACGCTGAAGCTTTCTTT.

This chain uses TRBV6-5 with TRBJ2-1, with 8 bases aligning to TRBD1. The CDR3 spans 16 residues. Germline V CDR1 and CDR2: MNHEY, SVGAGI. V lost 0 bases and J lost 4; bases outside the gene matches: 5. CDR3 sequence: CASSYSAGQAYNEQFF. The CDR3 DNA is TGTGCCAGCAGTTACTCCGCGGGACAGGCTTACAATGAGCAGTTCTTC.

The CDR3 is CASSPKLAGTGELFF. CDR3 DNA: TGTGCCAGCTCACCAAAACTAGCGGGGACCGGGGAGCTGTTTTTT. V gene TRBV18 combines with J gene TRBJ2-2; TRBD2 matches at 10 bases. The CDR3 sequence is 15 residues long. Germline CDR1 KGHSH, CDR2 LQKENI. J lost 5 bases, V lost 2 bases, and 2 bases had no gene match.

This clone was picked up one time. The rearrangement links TRBV19 to TRBJ1-1; D might be TRBD1 (6 bases). V gave up 1 base and J gave up 0 bases, with 12 bases separating them. CDR1 is LNHDA, CDR2 SQIVND, per germline (reference sequence). The CDR3 runs to 16 residues. The CDR3 here is CASSIAQGVLNTEAFF. As DNA, the CDR3 is TGTGCCAGTAGTATAGCACAGGGCGTACTGAACACTGAAGCTTTCTTT.

The V gene is TRBV19, the J gene TRBJ1-1; 7 nucleotides align to TRBD1. Germline lookup yields CDR1 LNHDA and CDR2 SQIVND (reference sequence). CDR3 size: 14 residues. J lost 6 bases, V lost 3 bases, and 7 bases had no gene match. Here the CDR3 reads CASSMGTAFAEAFF. The DNA of the CDR3 is TGTGCCAGTAGTATGGGGACAGCCTTCGCTGAAGCTTTCTTT.

V gene TRBV5-5 combines with J gene TRBJ2-7, with 7 bases fitting TRBD1. Germline CDR1 reads SGHKS; CDR2 reads YYEKEE (reference sequence). This CDR3 comprises 16 residues. The V segment lost 3 bases and the J segment 6 bases; nucleotides outside the gene matches: 15. CDR3 in DNA: TGTGCCAGCAGCTCCACTCAACAGGGGCTCAGGAGCGAGCAGTACTTC. Its translation is CASSSTQQGLRSEQYF.